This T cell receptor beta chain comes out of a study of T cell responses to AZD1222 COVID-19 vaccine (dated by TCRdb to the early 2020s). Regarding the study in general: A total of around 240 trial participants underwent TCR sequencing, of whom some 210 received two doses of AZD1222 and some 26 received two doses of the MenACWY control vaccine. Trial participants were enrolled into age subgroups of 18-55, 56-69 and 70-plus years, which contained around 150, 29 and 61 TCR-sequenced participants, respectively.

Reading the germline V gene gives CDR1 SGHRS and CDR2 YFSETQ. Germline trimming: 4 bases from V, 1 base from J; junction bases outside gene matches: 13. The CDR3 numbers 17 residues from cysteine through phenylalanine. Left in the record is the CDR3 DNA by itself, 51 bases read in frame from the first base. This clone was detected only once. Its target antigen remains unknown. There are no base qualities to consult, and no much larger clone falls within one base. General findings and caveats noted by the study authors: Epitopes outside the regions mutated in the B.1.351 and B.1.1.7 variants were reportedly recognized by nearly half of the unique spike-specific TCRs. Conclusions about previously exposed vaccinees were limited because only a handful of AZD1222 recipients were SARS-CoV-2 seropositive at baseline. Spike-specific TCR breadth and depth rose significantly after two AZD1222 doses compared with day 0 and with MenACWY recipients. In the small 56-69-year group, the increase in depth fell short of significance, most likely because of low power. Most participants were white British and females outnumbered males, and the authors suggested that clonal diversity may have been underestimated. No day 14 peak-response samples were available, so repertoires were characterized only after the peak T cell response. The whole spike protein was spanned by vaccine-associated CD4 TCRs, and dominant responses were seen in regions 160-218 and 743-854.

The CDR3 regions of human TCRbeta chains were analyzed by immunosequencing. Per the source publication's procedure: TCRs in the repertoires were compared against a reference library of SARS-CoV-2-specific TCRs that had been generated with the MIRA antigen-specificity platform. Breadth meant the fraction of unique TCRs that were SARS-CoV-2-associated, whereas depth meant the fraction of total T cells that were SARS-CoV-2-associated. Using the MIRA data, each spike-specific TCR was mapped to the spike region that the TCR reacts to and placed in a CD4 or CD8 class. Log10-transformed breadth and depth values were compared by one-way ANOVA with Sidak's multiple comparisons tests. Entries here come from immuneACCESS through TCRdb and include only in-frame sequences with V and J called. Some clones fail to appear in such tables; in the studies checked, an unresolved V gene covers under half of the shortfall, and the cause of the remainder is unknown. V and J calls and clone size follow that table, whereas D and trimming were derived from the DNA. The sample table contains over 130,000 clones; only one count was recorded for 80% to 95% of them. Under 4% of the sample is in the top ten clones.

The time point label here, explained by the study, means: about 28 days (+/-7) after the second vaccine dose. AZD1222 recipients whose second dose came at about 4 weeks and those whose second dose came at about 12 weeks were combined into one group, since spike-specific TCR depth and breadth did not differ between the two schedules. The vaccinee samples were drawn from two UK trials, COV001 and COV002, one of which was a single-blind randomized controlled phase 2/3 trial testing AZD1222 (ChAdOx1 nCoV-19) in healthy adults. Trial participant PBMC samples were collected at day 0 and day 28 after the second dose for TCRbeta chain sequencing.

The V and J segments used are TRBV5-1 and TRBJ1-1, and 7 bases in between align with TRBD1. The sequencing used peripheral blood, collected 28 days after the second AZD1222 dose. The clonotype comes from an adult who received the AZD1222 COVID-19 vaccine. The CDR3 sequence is CASSKRPQGGGNTEAFF. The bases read TGCGCCAGCAGCAAAAGGCCTCAGGGGGGCGGGAACACTGAAGCTTTCTTT.